The rows below give T cell receptor beta chains drawn from one sample of a study of T cells in Graves' hyperthyroidism and ophthalmopathy. TCRdb reanalysed the multiplex PCR reads using MiXCR and keeps one entry per CDR3 protein. The sample contains roughly 350,000 distinct CDR3 sequences, roughly 15% of which appear only once. The sample consisted of blood. Receptors were obtained from a woman aged 25-40 years with Graves' ophthalmopathy. CDR3s include the opening cysteine and the closing phenylalanine or tryptophan. The D gene is left open where the match is weak. Expanded clones get a size class; other rows say once, few or many, or leave the size out.

TRBD1	many	TRBV29-1	TRBJ1-2	CSVGDGKGADYGYTF	TGCAGCGTTGGAGACGGGAAGGGGGCCGACTATGGCTACACCTTC
NA	many	TRBV20-1	TRBJ2-3	CSARDLDPPDTQYF	TGCAGTGCTAGAGACCTAGACCCCCCAGATACGCAGTATTTT
TRBD1	many	TRBV28	TRBJ2-7	CASTADRMTYEQYF	TGTGCCAGCACCGCGGACAGGATGACCTACGAGCAGTACTTC
TRBD1	few	TRBV9	TRBJ1-1	CASSVTGTGGARTEAFF	TGTGCCAGCAGCGTAACCGGGACAGGGGGCGCAAGGACTGAAGCTTTCTTT
NA	NA	TRBV9	TRBJ1-4	CASSVVTEGDEKLFF	TGTGCCAGCAGCGTAGTAACAGAGGGAGATGAAAAACTGTTTTTT
TRBD1	NA	TRBV7-9	TRBJ2-3	CASSLGQASTDTQYF	TGTGCCAGCAGCTTGGGACAGGCTAGCACAGATACGCAGTATTTT
NA	NA	TRBV20-1	TRBJ1-2	CSARATNYGYTF	TGCAGTGCTAGAGCCACTAACTATGGCTACACCTTC
NA	many	TRBV28	TRBJ1-3	CASTFGRDTIYF	TGTGCCAGCACTTTTGGACGGGACACCATATATTTT
NA	few	TRBV12-3/TRBV12-4	TRBJ2-7	CASTIGAGLEQYF	TGTGCCAGCACAATAGGGGCAGGGCTCGAGCAGTACTTC
NA	NA	TRBV6-2/TRBV6-3	TRBJ2-1	CASSDPGQAGGAAYNEQFF	TGTGCCAGCAGTGACCCGGGACAAGCGGGCGGGGCAGCCTACAATGAGCAGTTCTTC
TRBD1	NA	TRBV3-1	TRBJ1-2	CASSQTGQPYGYTF	TGTGCCAGCAGCCAGACAGGGCAACCCTATGGCTACACCTTC
TRBD1	few	TRBV6-1	TRBJ1-3	CTSRQAGTGGNTIYF	TGTACCAGCAGGCAAGCCGGGACAGGGGGCAACACCATATATTTT
TRBD1	many	TRBV12-3/TRBV12-4	TRBJ1-5	CASSWTGGNQPQHF	TGTGCCAGCAGTTGGACAGGCGGCAATCAGCCCCAGCATTTT
NA	NA	TRBV29-1	TRBJ2-5	CSVEPVSGETQYF	TGCAGCGTCGAACCTGTTTCCGGCGAGACCCAGTACTTC
TRBD1	many	TRBV2	TRBJ2-1	CASSVYRGIYNEQFF	TGTGCCAGCAGTGTCTACAGGGGGATCTACAATGAGCAGTTCTTC
TRBD2	NA	TRBV28	TRBJ2-7	CASKSGGVYEQYF	TGTGCCAGCAAAAGCGGGGGGGTCTACGAGCAGTACTTC
TRBD2	NA	TRBV28	TRBJ2-2	CASSKTSASGELFF	TGTGCCAGCAGTAAGACTAGCGCCAGCGGGGAGCTGTTTTTT
NA	many	TRBV30	TRBJ1-1	CAWNRGVETEAFF	TGTGCCTGGAATAGGGGAGTTGAAACTGAAGCTTTCTTT
NA	many	TRBV7-9	TRBJ2-3	CASSGTRQDTQYF	TGTGCCAGCAGCGGGACCCGACAGGATACGCAGTATTTT
NA	few	TRBV10-3	TRBJ1-2	CAIRMTDRNYGYTF	TGTGCCATCAGAATGACAGACAGGAACTATGGCTACACCTTC
TRBD1	many	TRBV7-9	TRBJ2-3	CASRFLGTGGTDTQYF	TGTGCCAGCAGGTTTCTAGGGACAGGGGGTACAGATACGCAGTATTTT
TRBD1	many	TRBV2	TRBJ2-5	CASRRDRDETQYF	TGTGCCAGCAGACGGGACAGGGACGAGACCCAGTACTTC
NA	many	TRBV19	TRBJ2-7	CASSIRSGEQYF	TGTGCCAGTAGTATTCGTAGCGGCGAGCAGTACTTC
NA	many	TRBV28	TRBJ1-1	CAGRGQVFGEAFF	TGTGCCGGGAGGGGCCAGGTGTTTGGTGAAGCTTTCTTT
NA	many	TRBV20-1	TRBJ1-5	CSAALGYGNQPQHF	TGCAGTGCCGCACTAGGGTATGGCAATCAGCCCCAGCATTTT
NA	many	TRBV30	TRBJ1-2	CAWMRGNYGYTF	TGTGCCTGGATGCGGGGTAATTATGGCTACACCTTC
NA	NA	TRBV7-2	TRBJ2-2	CASSEGWTGELFF	TGTGCCAGCAGCGAGGGCTGGACCGGGGAGCTGTTTTTT
TRBD2	many	TRBV11-3	TRBJ2-3	CASSLDAGGPDTQYF	TGTGCCAGCAGCTTAGACGCGGGGGGGCCAGATACGCAGTATTTT
TRBD1	many	TRBV5-6	TRBJ2-7	CASSPAILDRESYEQYF	TGTGCCAGCAGCCCAGCTATATTGGACAGGGAGTCCTACGAGCAGTACTTC
NA	NA	TRBV20-1	TRBJ2-1	CSAAGALIYNEQFF	TGCAGTGCCGCGGGGGCCCTAATCTACAATGAGCAGTTCTTC
TRBD2	many	TRBV2	TRBJ2-3	CASASGSPTDTQYF	TGTGCCAGCGCTAGCGGCTCTCCCACAGATACGCAGTATTTT
NA	many	TRBV20-1	TRBJ2-1	CSARIGAAINEQFF	TGCAGTGCTAGAATCGGGGCTGCGATCAATGAGCAGTTCTTC
TRBD1	NA	TRBV6-1	TRBJ2-1	CASSQGQGHLTDNEQFF	TGTGCCAGCAGTCAAGGACAGGGGCACCTTACCGACAATGAGCAGTTCTTC
NA	many	TRBV2	TRBJ1-6	CASSEEGYNSPLHF	TGTGCCAGCAGTGAAGAAGGGTATAATTCACCCCTCCACTTT
NA	NA	TRBV20-1	TRBJ1-5	CSARWAECQPEHF	TGCAGTGCTAGATGGGCCGAATGTCAGCCCGAGCATTTT
TRBD2	few	TRBV4-2	TRBJ2-7	CASSQEVAGLGEQYF	TGTGCCAGCAGCCAAGAGGTAGCGGGGCTGGGTGAGCAGTACTTC
NA	many	TRBV5-1	TRBJ2-3	CASRGRGVAGTDTQYF	TGCGCCAGCAGGGGCCGAGGGGTCGCAGGTACAGATACGCAGTATTTT
NA	NA	TRBV19	TRBJ1-5	CASTDGFLNQPQHF	TGTGCCAGTACGGACGGATTCCTGAATCAGCCCCAGCATTTT
TRBD1	few	TRBV9	TRBJ2-3	CASSAFRDRTDTQYF	TGTGCCAGCAGCGCCTTCCGGGACAGGACAGATACGCAGTATTTT
TRBD1	many	TRBV12-3/TRBV12-4	TRBJ2-1	CASSFRTGNYIIEQFF	TGTGCCAGCAGTTTTAGGACAGGGAATTACATAATTGAGCAGTTCTTC
NA	NA	TRBV6-5	TRBJ2-4	CASSYSAGPKNIQYF	TGTGCCAGCAGTTACTCTGCCGGACCCAAAAACATTCAGTACTTC
NA	many	TRBV27	TRBJ2-1	CASSWGAINEQFF	TGTGCCAGCAGTTGGGGGGCTATCAATGAGCAGTTCTTC
NA	many	TRBV3-1	TRBJ2-4	CASSQERAEFSKNIQYF	TGTGCCAGCAGCCAAGAACGGGCTGAGTTTAGCAAAAACATTCAGTACTTC
NA	NA	TRBV4-1	TRBJ2-3	CASRESGAVTQCF	TGCGCCAGCAGGGAGTCGGGGGCCGTAACGCAGTGTTTT
NA	many	TRBV20-1	TRBJ2-7	CSARRGASYEQYF	TGCAGTGCTAGAAGGGGGGCTAGCTACGAGCAGTACTTC
NA	many	TRBV6-1	TRBJ2-1	CASSEIPGVPNEQFF	TGTGCCAGCAGTGAAATTCCGGGGGTCCCCAATGAGCAGTTCTTC
TRBD2	many	TRBV9	TRBJ2-2	CASSVGGSGGANTGELFF	TGTGCCAGCAGCGTAGGCGGTAGCGGGGGCGCGAACACCGGGGAGCTGTTTTTT
NA	many	TRBV3-1	TRBJ1-6	CASSPPRAPNNSPLHF	TGTGCCAGCAGCCCCCCGAGGGCCCCCAATAATTCACCCCTCCACTTT
TRBD2	NA	TRBV7-2	TRBJ2-5	CASTPGTSWGQETQYF	TGTGCCAGCACCCCCGGGACTAGCTGGGGACAAGAGACCCAGTACTTC
NA	many	TRBV28	TRBJ2-7	CASTISAQPYEQYF	TGTGCCAGCACCATTAGCGCCCAACCCTACGAGCAGTACTTC
TRBD1	once	TRBV5-4	TRBJ2-5	CASLRLGDREETQYF	TGTGCCAGCCTGCGACTTGGGGACAGAGAAGAGACCCAGTACTTC